This TCR beta chain was sequenced during a study of blood T cell repertoires in COVID-19. Study information: The United States, Italy and Spain provided the acute and convalescent COVID-19 samples. Sources were T cells, B-cell-depleted T cells, or PBMCs; the material itself was cDNA or gDNA.

The germline CDR1 and CDR2 sequences are MNHNY and SVGAGI (reference sequence). The V and J ends lost 5 bases and 3 bases, in that order; junction bases with no gene match: 12. This CDR3 is built from 17 residues. In the authors' methods: Nucleated cell counts were estimated from reference gene primer amplification. The assay was immunoSEQ multiplex PCR, and TCRdb's table has in-frame clones only and misses some. For V, J and clone size, that table is used; D and trimming come from the DNA. The profile shows approximately 66,000 clones, 88% of them singletons. This rearrangement joins TRBV6-6 to TRBJ1-2; TRBD1 aligns across 10 bases. Sequenced sample: peripheral blood. This TCR came from a woman aged 50 to 60 with active or convalescent COVID-19. The CDR3 DNA sequence: TGTGCCAGCAGTCCCCGATCCCCGGACAGGGGGGACTATGGCTACACCTTC. This encodes CASSPRSPDRGDYGYTF.